The present entry profiles one T cell receptor (beta chain) with its context. Its antigen remains unidentified. One end of the junction fails to match germline, which may point to a read error. This specimen comes from a study of cytomegalovirus exposure and HLA in healthy donors. Study-level findings and limits: Later, an analysis showed that TCR beta chains associated with HLA were more clonally expanded than others that were equally common.

The CDR3 is made up of 18 amino acids. Germline lookup yields CDR1 MNHNS and CDR2 SASEGT. The PCR had 60 Vbeta and 13 Jbeta primers. Assay used: immunoSEQ multiplex PCR; TCRdb lists only in-frame clones, some missing. The sample lists about 50,000 clones; roughly 80% were seen once. This sequence originates from a man aged 25-40 years in good health and CMV-seronegative. Sequencing was carried out using PBMCs. The chain is built from TRBV6-1 and TRBJ1-6; D is uncertain. CDR3 sequence (DNA): TGTGCCAGCAGTGAAATTGGTCAGTATAGCTCCTATAATTCCCCCCTCCACTTT. It specifies CASSEIGQYSSYNSPLHF.